This entry describes one T cell receptor (beta chain). The antigen is undetermined. These data come from a study of Ad26.COV2.S vaccination and SARS-CoV-2 variants. Study-level information: Ad26.COV2.S was injected intramuscularly once or twice, 56 days apart.

The method was immunoSEQ multiplex PCR; TCRdb's version includes in-frame clones alone and lacks a portion of them. The sample records 440,000 or so clones, about 90% being singletons. This sample's treatment: around 19 received Ad26.COV2.S at low or high dose, single or two shots; about 5 received placebo; per-sample allocation not given. Specimens were obtained on day 63 following the first vaccine or placebo injection. Study-level points and caveats: Vaccine recipients surpassed placebo recipients in spike-specific TCR breadth.

The material was peripheral blood, obtained in a trial of Ad26.COV2.S vaccine versus placebo. The TCR originated in a person between 18 and 60 years old who received the Ad26.COV2.S COVID-19 vaccine or a placebo.

The CDR3 region is CASRDDSYEQYF. CDR3 DNA sequence: TGTGCCAGCAGGGACGACTCCTACGAGCAGTACTTC. The chain has TRBV6-1 and TRBJ2-7, with D unclear. Per germline, CDR1 MNHNS and CDR2 SASEGT. The CDR3 is 12 residues long. The V end was cut by 6 bases, the J end by 0 bases, with 6 bases between.